The rows below give T cell receptor beta chains drawn from one sample of a study of cytomegalovirus exposure and HLA in healthy donors. Clones were sequenced by immunoSEQ multiplex PCR, and TCRdb holds only the in-frame ones, with some missing. This table has some 63,000 clones, approximately 83% appearing once. Specimen: PBMCs. Every receptor here comes from a human donor in good health. Both conserved end residues are part of each CDR3. Fields, in order: D gene, V gene, clone size, J gene, CDR3 DNA, CDR3 protein. The D gene is left open where the match is weak. Clone sizes are given selectively: once, few, many, or a class where the clone is expanded.

D gene: TRBD2
V gene: TRBV10-3
clone size: -
J gene: TRBJ2-7
CDR3 DNA: TGTGCCATCAGTCGGGGGGGAGGAGCGGGAGAAGGGTTGGCGGGCGAGCAGTACTTC
CDR3 protein: CAISRGGGAGEGLAGEQYF

D gene: TRBD1
V gene: TRBV18
clone size: -
J gene: TRBJ1-2
CDR3 DNA: TGTGCCAGCTCACCAGACAGGACAGGGAGGTTAGGCTATGGCTACACCTTC
CDR3 protein: CASSPDRTGRLGYGYTF

D gene: -
V gene: TRBV19
clone size: -
J gene: TRBJ2-2
CDR3 DNA: TGTGCCAGTAGTACACAGGGACAACGGAAACCTACCGGGGAGCTGTTTTTT
CDR3 protein: CASSTQGQRKPTGELFF

D gene: -
V gene: TRBV7-9
clone size: -
J gene: TRBJ1-2
CDR3 DNA: TGTGCCAGCAGCTTAAAGCTTGAATACGACTATGGCTACACCTTC
CDR3 protein: CASSLKLEYDYGYTF

D gene: -
V gene: TRBV6-6
clone size: -
J gene: TRBJ1-5
CDR3 DNA: TGTGCCAGCAGTGATCGACAGGACAATCAGCCCCAGCATTTT
CDR3 protein: CASSDRQDNQPQHF

D gene: -
V gene: TRBV19
clone size: once
J gene: TRBJ1-2
CDR3 DNA: TGTGCCAGTAGTTCCCCGGGACGGGAGAGGGATGGCTACACCTTC
CDR3 protein: CASSSPGRERDGYTF

D gene: TRBD1
V gene: TRBV19
clone size: -
J gene: TRBJ1-1
CDR3 DNA: TGTGCCAGTAGTCCGGGACAGCCGAACACTGAAGCTTTCTTT
CDR3 protein: CASSPGQPNTEAFF

D gene: -
V gene: TRBV30
clone size: -
J gene: TRBJ2-1
CDR3 DNA: TGTGCCTGGAGTGTAGGAGTGAGCTCCTACAATGAGCAGTTCTTC
CDR3 protein: CAWSVGVSSYNEQFF

D gene: -
V gene: TRBV10-3
clone size: -
J gene: TRBJ1-6
CDR3 DNA: TGTGCCATCAGAGGACAGACCAACGAAAATTCACCCCTCCACTTT
CDR3 protein: CAIRGQTNENSPLHF

D gene: TRBD1
V gene: TRBV2
clone size: few
J gene: TRBJ2-3
CDR3 DNA: TGTGCCAGCAGTAAGGGACAGGGAATTGTCGATACGCAGTATTTT
CDR3 protein: CASSKGQGIVDTQYF

D gene: TRBD1
V gene: TRBV14
clone size: -
J gene: TRBJ1-2
CDR3 DNA: TGTGCCAGCAGACCGACAGGGGCGCGATATGGCTACACCTTC
CDR3 protein: CASRPTGARYGYTF

D gene: -
V gene: TRBV2
clone size: -
J gene: TRBJ2-7
CDR3 DNA: TGTGCCAGCAGATCCTTCGGGGTCTCCTACGAGCAGTACTTC
CDR3 protein: CASRSFGVSYEQYF

D gene: TRBD1
V gene: TRBV6-6
clone size: -
J gene: TRBJ1-2
CDR3 DNA: TGTGCCAGCAGTTTCACGAAGGACAGGGCCTATGGCTACACCTTC
CDR3 protein: CASSFTKDRAYGYTF